One sample yielded the 31 T cell receptor beta chains listed below, sequenced in a study of CD8+CD57+ T cells in acquired aplastic anemia. According to the study, genomic DNA was the template for TCR beta VDJ and CDR3 profiling. TCRdb itself ran the reads through MiXCR, one entry per CDR3 protein. This table holds some 200,000 distinct CDR3 sequences, over 40% found once. Before being chosen for sequencing, patients had shown CD8+CD57+ cell expansion by flow cytometry. Sequencing was carried out using sorted CD4+, CD8+, or CD8+CD57+ T cells (not recorded which) from PBMCs. These receptors were collected from a human donor with aplastic anemia.

This clonotype was seen just once. This sequence joins TRBV20-1 and TRBJ2-5; unclear D gene. This CDR3 region has 13 residues. The V gene lost 5 bases and the J gene lost 0 bases, with 10 bases spanning the gap. Germline V gives CDR1 DFQATT, CDR2 SNEGSKA (reference sequence). DNA of the CDR3: TGCAGTGCTCCCCATCTCAACCAAGAGACCCAGTACTTC. Translated, it gives CSAPHLNQETQYF.

This clonotype was recorded at least ten times. The gene calls are TRBV5-1 and TRBJ1-1; 9 bases fit TRBD1. CDR1 and CDR2 from the germline V gene are SGHRS and YFSETQ. Trimming took 2 bases from V and 4 from J; bases not matched to a gene: 6. This CDR3 has 15 residues. The CDR3 reads CASSFTGGESTEAFF. The CDR3 bases are TGCGCCAGCAGCTTTACAGGGGGCGAGAGCACTGAAGCTTTCTTT.

Regarding this clonotype: A junction end diverges from the germline sequence, so it may reflect a read error. The genes are TRBV6-5 and TRBJ1-2; D uncertain. The CDR3 runs to 12 residues. The germline CDR1 and CDR2 sequences are MNHEY and SVGAGI. The CDR3, as DNA: TGTGTCAGCAGCCCCGGGGACTATGGCTACACCTTC. Protein: CVSSPGDYGYTF.

This clonotype was observed at least ten times. The genes are TRBV7-2 and TRBJ2-1; possibly TRBD2 for D (7 bases). Germline V lookup: CDR1 SGHTA, CDR2 FQGNSA. This CDR3 is 15 amino acids long. Trimming removed 5 bases at V and 7 bases at J, with 18 bases between. CDR3 sequence: CASSKQGGVFNEQFF. The CDR3 DNA is TGTGCCAGCAGCAAGCAAGGGGGGGTGTTTAATGAGCAGTTCTTC. The full variable domain, completed using reference TRBV7-2 and TRBJ2-1, is GAGVSQSPSNKVTEKGKDVELRCDPISGHTALYWYRQSLGQGLEFLIYFQGNSAPDKSGLPSDRFSAERTGGSVSTLTIQRTQQEDSAVYLCASSKQGGVFNEQFFGPGTRLTVL.

This clonotype was detected many times. This chain joins TRBV9 and TRBJ1-4; 11 nucleotides match TRBD1. The germline CDR1 and CDR2 sequences are SGDLS and YYNGEE. Trimming at V came to 2 bases and at J to 3 bases, leaving 6 bases not matched to a gene. This CDR3 spans 17 amino acids. This chain's CDR3 is CASSVGQGAWANEKLFF. CDR3 bases: TGTGCCAGCAGCGTCGGACAGGGGGCCTGGGCTAATGAAAAACTGTTTTTT.

This clonotype was observed many times. The rearrangement joins TRBV20-1 to TRBJ1-1, with 10 bases fitting TRBD1. This CDR3 has 15 residues. Per the germline V gene, CDR1 is DFQATT and CDR2 is SNEGSKA (reference sequence). After removal of 2 bases from V and 3 bases from J, the junction contained 6 bases not matched to a gene. DNA for the CDR3: TGCAGTGCTAGATCCCGGGACAGGGGAGACACTGAAGCTTTCTTT. Translating gives CSARSRDRGDTEAFF.

The V call is TRBV10-1, the J call TRBJ1-2; 9 nucleotides agree with TRBD1. V shed 5 bases, J shed 10 bases, and the junction held 8 bases outside the gene matches. The V gene's germline CDR1 is WNHNN and CDR2 SYGVQD (reference sequence). This CDR3 has 13 amino acids. The CDR3 DNA sequence: TGCGCCAGCAGTCCGGGACAGGGAAAAGACTACACCTTC. Translation gives CASSPGQGKDYTF.

V and J are TRBV25-1 and TRBJ2-7, with D unresolved. Trimming stripped 6 bases from V and 3 bases from J, with 9 bases between. This CDR3 has 12 amino acids. Per germline, CDR1 MGHDK and CDR2 SYGVNS. CDR3 sequence (DNA): TGTGCCAGCAGCCCAATCGGCTACGAGCAGTACTTC. Amino acids: CASSPIGYEQYF.

A word on this clonotype: No conserved phenylalanine or tryptophan is present at the end of the CDR3, so a read error is the likely explanation. The gene calls are TRBV12-3 or TRBV12-4 and TRBJ2-2, with 7 bases aligning to TRBD1. This CDR3 is 16 amino acids long. The CDR3 DNA reads as TGTGCCAGCAGGACCACAGGGGCGCGGGTCACCGGGGAACTGTTTCTT. As protein: CASRTTGARVTGELFL.

This chain links TRBV7-9 with TRBJ1-2; tentatively, D is TRBD1 (6 bases). V lost 4 bases to trimming and J lost 6 bases, with 21 bases between them. CDR3 length: 16 residues. Germline V lookup: CDR1 SEHNR, CDR2 FQNEAQ (reference sequence). CDR3 DNA: TGTGCCAGCAGCTCCGAGGACAGTACCCCCGGCGATGGCTACACCTTC. Translated, it gives CASSSEDSTPGDGYTF.

This clonotype was counted at least ten times. The V and J genes are TRBV5-1 and TRBJ1-1; unclear D gene. The CDR3 extends over 15 amino acids. Germline V gene sequence: CDR1 SGHRS, CDR2 YFSETQ. V dropped 1 base and J dropped 4 bases, with 14 bases sitting between them. The CDR3, as DNA: TGCGCCAGCAGCTTGAGGGTGTCGGAGAGCACTGAAGCTTTCTTT. It translates to CASSLRVSESTEAFF.

This clonotype was found many times. This chain connects TRBV7-2 to TRBJ2-2; D remains unclear. V gave up 5 bases and J gave up 0 bases, with 10 bases separating them. Germline assignment: CDR1 SGHTA and CDR2 FQGNSA. CDR3 length: 15 amino acids. In nucleotides, the CDR3 is TGTGCCAGCAGCCCAGGCTTTCCGAACACCGGGGAGCTGTTTTTT. This sequence encodes CASSPGFPNTGELFF. The full variable domain, in which reference TRBV7-2 and TRBJ2-2 provide the parts outside the CDR3, is GAGVSQSPSNKVTEKGKDVELRCDPISGHTALYWYRQSLGQGLEFLIYFQGNSAPDKSGLPSDRFSAERTGGSVSTLTIQRTQQEDSAVYLCASSPGFPNTGELFFGEGSRLTVL.

The chain couples TRBV6-2 or TRBV6-3 to TRBJ1-5; a possible D gene is TRBD1 (5 bases). V lost 5 bases, J lost 4 bases, and 12 bases lay in between. CDR3 length equals 14 residues. CDR1 is MNHEY and CDR2 is SVGEGT in the germline V gene. Here the CDR3 DNA reads TGTGCCAGCAGTGCGCAGGGTTGGAATCAGCCCCAGCATTTT. It yields the protein CASSAQGWNQPQHF.

The V gene is TRBV25-1, the J gene TRBJ2-2; D gene ambiguous. There are 13 residues in the CDR3. CDR1 is MGHDK, CDR2 SYGVNS, per germline. Trimming pared 4 bases from V and 8 bases from J, leaving 11 bases between. CDR3 residues: CASSGALRGELFF. The CDR3 DNA follows: TGTGCCAGCAGTGGGGCCCTAAGAGGGGAGCTGTTTTTT. The full variable domain, rest sourced from reference TRBV25-1 and TRBJ2-2, is EADIYQTPRYLVIGTGKKITLECSQTMGHDKMYWYQQDPGMELHLIHYSYGVNSTEKGDLSSESTVSRIRTEHFPLTLESARPSHTSQYLCASSGALRGELFFGEGSRLTVL.

This clonotype has a count of ten or more. The rearrangement joins TRBV6-1 to TRBJ1-1; unclear D gene. This CDR3 contains 12 residues. Deletions cut 7 bases from V and 0 bases from J, with 6 bases between. Per germline, CDR1 MNHNS and CDR2 SASEGT. The CDR3 loop is CASKWVNTEAFF. The CDR3 nucleotides read TGTGCCAGCAAGTGGGTGAACACTGAAGCTTTCTTT.

The chain links TRBV9 to TRBJ1-1; D is ambiguous. The CDR3 runs to 13 residues. V was clipped by 0 bases and J by 6 bases, with 9 bases between them. Germline assignment: CDR1 SGDLS and CDR2 YYNGEE. CDR3 DNA: TGTGCCAGCAGCGTAGATGGGGTCTCTGAAGCTTTCTTT. Translated: CASSVDGVSEAFF.

The chain uses TRBV7-2 and TRBJ2-2; D possibly corresponds to TRBD1 (6 bases). Germline values: CDR1 SGHTA, CDR2 FQGNSA. Between the trimmed V and J ends, which lost 8 bases and 5 bases, there was a span of 18 bases. There are 15 residues in the CDR3. The CDR3 DNA reads as TGTGCCAGCCGGAGGACAGAGGCCCTAACCGGGGAGCTGTTTTTT. Protein sequence: CASRRTEALTGELFF.

The chain carries TRBV7-2 and TRBJ1-4, with a possible D match to TRBD1 (5 bases). Trimming stripped 1 base from V and 7 bases from J, with 13 bases between. This CDR3 comprises 15 residues. Germline V gene sequence: CDR1 SGHTA, CDR2 FQGNSA. The CDR3 region is CASSLVRERGEKLFF. CDR3 bases: TGTGCCAGCAGCTTAGTGAGGGAAAGGGGTGAAAAACTGTTTTTT.

V gene TRBV14 combines with J gene TRBJ1-4; tentatively, D is TRBD1 (6 bases). Trimming cost V 3 bases and J 3 bases, with 14 bases left between them. From germline, CDR1 is SGHDN and CDR2 FVKESK. This CDR3 contains 16 residues. For the CDR3, the DNA is TGTGCCAGCAGCCACCTAGGGGGACCCTCTAATGAAAAACTGTTTTTT. Translated: CASSHLGGPSNEKLFF.

The chain joins TRBV10-3 to TRBJ1-1, with D possibly being TRBD1 (6 bases). CDR1 is ENHRY and CDR2 is SYGVKD in the germline V gene. The CDR3 consists of 14 residues. The V end lost 6 bases, the J end lost 3 bases, and 14 bases lay between the germline ends. The CDR3 nucleotides are TGTGCCATCAGGCCTCTACAGGGACACACTGAAGCTTTCTTT. Translated: CAIRPLQGHTEAFF.

Regarding this clonotype: Since no conserved phenylalanine or tryptophan closes the CDR3, a read error is the likely cause. The rearrangement links TRBV7-9 to TRBJ1-6; tentatively, D is TRBD1 (6 bases). The CDR3 is 20 amino acids. The ends were cut back, 5 bases at V and 7 bases at J, with 30 bases in the middle. Germline CDR1 SEHNR, CDR2 FQNEAQ (reference sequence). The CDR3 protein is CASSTPTNSASGHPNSPLHS. In DNA, the CDR3 is TGTGCCAGCAGCACACCTACCAACTCGGCCTCGGGACACCCAAATTCACCCCTCCACTCT.

The chain combines TRBV7-8 with TRBJ1-2; D is ambiguous. V was cut by 1 base and J by 4 bases, with 7 bases left in between. Germline lookup yields CDR1 SGHVS and CDR2 FQNEAQ. The CDR3 is made up of 13 amino acids. In nucleotides, the CDR3 is TGTGCCAGCAGCTTAGTAGGGATCTATGGCTACACCTTC. Amino acid sequence: CASSLVGIYGYTF.

With regard to this clonotype: Possible read error: a much larger clone is one base away. The CDR3 DNA reads TGTGCCAGCAGCCAAGATACAGGGGGGTACGAGCAGTGCTTC. Residues: CASSQDTGGYEQCF. V gene TRBV9 combines with J gene TRBJ2-7; the match to TRBD1 covers 8 bases. Germline V gene sequence: CDR1 SGDLS, CDR2 YYNGEE. The CDR3 is 14 residues long.

This clonotype has more than one count but fewer than ten. The chain links TRBV20-1 to TRBJ2-1, with unresolved D. V dropped 3 bases and J dropped 0 bases, with 9 bases sitting between them. The CDR3 consists of 14 residues. CDR1 is DFQATT, CDR2 SNEGSKA, per germline (reference sequence). CDR3 region: CSASRGSSYNEQFF. Here the CDR3 DNA reads TGCAGTGCTAGCCGAGGAAGCTCCTACAATGAGCAGTTCTTC.

This chain links TRBV7-6 with TRBJ1-3; D possibly corresponds to TRBD1 (5 bases). V was cut by 5 bases and J by 0 bases, with 11 bases left in between. The CDR3 runs to 15 residues. Germline V CDR1 and CDR2: SGHVS, FNYEAQ. The chain's CDR3 is CASSHPTVSGNTIYF. Written as DNA, the CDR3 is TGTGCCAGCAGCCACCCGACAGTCTCTGGAAACACCATATATTTT.

This clonotype was found a few times. The chain combines TRBV29-1 with TRBJ1-1; TRBD1 might be the D (6 bases). This CDR3 spans 13 amino acids. Trimming stripped 3 bases from V and 1 base from J, with 9 bases between. Looked up from germline, CDR1 is SQVTM and CDR2 is ANQGSEA. The CDR3 nucleotides are TGCAGCGTTGATGAGGGGGGGAACACTGAAGCTTTCTTT. The encoded protein is CSVDEGGNTEAFF.

The chain recombines TRBV7-9 with TRBJ2-3, with D perhaps assigned TRBD1 or TRBD2 (6 bases each). This CDR3 has 12 residues. V lost 7 bases and J 2 bases, leaving 7 bases between the germline ends. Germline V lookup: CDR1 SEHNR, CDR2 FQNEAQ (reference sequence). In DNA, the CDR3 is TGTGCCAGCACGGGGGCCACAGATACGCAGTATTTT. Translated: CASTGATDTQYF. The variable domain in full, completed from reference TRBV7-9 and TRBJ2-3, reads DTGVSQNPRHKITKRGQNVTFRCDPISEHNRLYWYRQTLGQGPEFLTYFQNEAQLEKSRLLSDRFSAERPKGSFSTLEIQRTEQGDSAMYLCASTGATDTQYFGPGTRLTVL.

This sequence joins TRBV7-8 and TRBJ2-7; the D gene is possibly TRBD2 (6 bases). Germline lookup yields CDR1 SGHVS and CDR2 FQNEAQ. The CDR3 runs to 12 residues. The V gene lost 8 bases and the J gene lost 7 bases, with 15 bases spanning the gap. CDR3 in amino acids: CASSPPEGEQYF. In DNA, the CDR3 is TGTGCCAGCTCACCACCGGAGGGGGAGCAGTACTTC.

In this sample, this clonotype turned up many times. This chain uses TRBV11-2 with TRBJ2-2; no clear D. Germline CDR1 is SGHAT and CDR2 is FQNNGV. This CDR3 has 15 amino acids. The V gene lost 2 bases and the J gene lost 3 bases, with 10 bases spanning the gap. The CDR3 sequence is CASSLLDADTGELFF. The CDR3, as DNA: TGTGCCAGCAGCTTATTAGATGCGGACACCGGGGAGCTGTTTTTT.

The CDR3 nucleotides read TGTGCCAGCAGCGGGCTCCGCAGCTACGAGCAGTACGTC. The encoded protein is CASSGLRSYEQYV. The chain is built from TRBV2 and TRBJ2-7; D not resolved. The germline V gene encodes CDR1 SNHLY and CDR2 FYNNEI. The CDR3 is 13 amino acids. V lost 6 bases, J lost 3 bases, and 12 bases lay in between.

This clonotype appeared once. The conserved phenylalanine or tryptophan is not found at the CDR3 terminus, so this likely reflects a read error. No DNA is shown, since the ends of the CDR3 on it are uncertain; the CDR3 is the one TCRdb lists. The chain uses TRBV11-1 and TRBJ2-3; the table's D call of TRBD2 was not tested on the DNA. Germline V gene data show CDR1 as SGHAT and CDR2 as FQDESV (reference sequence). 15 amino acids form the CDR3, both terminal residues included. The CDR3 loop is CASSWGGLVADTQYL.